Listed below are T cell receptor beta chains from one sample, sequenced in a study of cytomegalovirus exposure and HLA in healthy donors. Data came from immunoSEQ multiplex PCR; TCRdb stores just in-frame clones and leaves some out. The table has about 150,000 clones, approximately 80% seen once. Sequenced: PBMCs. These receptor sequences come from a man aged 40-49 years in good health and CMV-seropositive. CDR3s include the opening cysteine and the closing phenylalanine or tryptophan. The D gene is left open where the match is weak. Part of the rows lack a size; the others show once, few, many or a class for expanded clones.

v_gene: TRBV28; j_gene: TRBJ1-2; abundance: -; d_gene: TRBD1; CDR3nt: TGTGCCAGCAGTTCAGGGGCGAGAAGGGGGCGTTCCTATGGCTACACCTTC; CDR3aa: CASSSGARRGRSYGYTF
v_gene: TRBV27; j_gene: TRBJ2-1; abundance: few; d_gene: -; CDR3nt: TGTGCCAGCAGTTTACTGTACGGCAATGAGCAGTTCTTC; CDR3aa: CASSLLYGNEQFF
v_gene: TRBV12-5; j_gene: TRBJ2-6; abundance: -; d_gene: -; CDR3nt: TGTGCTAGTGGTTTGGGTTCAGCTGGGGCCAACGGCCTGACTTTC; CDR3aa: CASGLGSAGANGLTF
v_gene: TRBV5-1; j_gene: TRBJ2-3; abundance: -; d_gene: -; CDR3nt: TGCGCCAGCAGCAATGATAACAGGGTAATCTCAGATACGCAGTATTTT; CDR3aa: CASSNDNRVISDTQYF
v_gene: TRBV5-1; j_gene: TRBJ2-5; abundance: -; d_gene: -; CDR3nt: TGCGCCAGCAGCTTGGAAGCGGAGCAAGAGACCCAGTACTTC; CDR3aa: CASSLEAEQETQYF
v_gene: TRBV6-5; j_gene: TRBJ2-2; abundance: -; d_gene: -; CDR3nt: TGTGCCAGCAGTCGCAGGTCCGGGGAACTGTTTTTT; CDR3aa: CASSRRSGELFF
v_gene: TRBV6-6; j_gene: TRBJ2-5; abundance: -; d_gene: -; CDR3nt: TGTGCCAGCAAACTAGATATGGGGACCCAGTACTTC; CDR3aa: CASKLDMGTQYF
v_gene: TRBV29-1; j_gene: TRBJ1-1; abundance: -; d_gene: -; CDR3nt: TGCAGCGGGACGGCCCCAGGGGCTGAAGCTTTCTTT; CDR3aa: CSGTAPGAEAFF
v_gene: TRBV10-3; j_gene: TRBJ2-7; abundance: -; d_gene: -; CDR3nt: TGTGCCATCAGTGAGAGCTGGACTAACGAGCAGTACTTC; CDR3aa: CAISESWTNEQYF
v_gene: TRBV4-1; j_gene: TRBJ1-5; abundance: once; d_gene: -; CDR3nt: TGCGCCAGCAGCCAAGACGAATGGGCGCCCCAGCATTTT; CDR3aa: CASSQDEWAPQHF
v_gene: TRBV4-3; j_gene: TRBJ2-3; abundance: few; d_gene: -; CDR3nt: TGCGCCAGCAGCCCCAGGGCCACTAGCACAGATACGCAGTATTTT; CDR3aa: CASSPRATSTDTQYF
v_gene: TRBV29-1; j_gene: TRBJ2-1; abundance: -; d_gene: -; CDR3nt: TGCAGCGTTGAAGATTCCATTGAGCAGTTCTTC; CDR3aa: CSVEDSIEQFF
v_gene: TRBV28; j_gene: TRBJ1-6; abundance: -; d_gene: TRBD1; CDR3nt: TGTGCCAGCAGTTTAGCCCAGGGGACAGGGGATTCACCCCTCCACTTT; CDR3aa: CASSLAQGTGDSPLHF
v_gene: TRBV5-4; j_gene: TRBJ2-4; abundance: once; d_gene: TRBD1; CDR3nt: TGTGCCAGCAGCTTGGGGCAGGGGGCTGGCAAAAACATTCAGTACTTC; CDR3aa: CASSLGQGAGKNIQYF
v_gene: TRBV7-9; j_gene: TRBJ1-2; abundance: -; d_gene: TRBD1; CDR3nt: TGTGCCAGCAGCTTTGGGACAGACTATGGCTACACCTTC; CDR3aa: CASSFGTDYGYTF
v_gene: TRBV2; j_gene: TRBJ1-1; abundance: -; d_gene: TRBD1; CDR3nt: TGTGCCAGCAGGGGACAGATGAACACTGAAGCTTTCTTT; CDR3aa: CASRGQMNTEAFF
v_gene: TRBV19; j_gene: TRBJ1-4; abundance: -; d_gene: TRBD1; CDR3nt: TGTGCCAGTAGTATCGGGCCCGGACAGGGTAATGAAAAACTGTTTTTT; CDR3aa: CASSIGPGQGNEKLFF
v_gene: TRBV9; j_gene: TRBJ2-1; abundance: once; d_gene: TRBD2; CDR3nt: TGTGCCAGCAGCGTTATAGCGGGAGAGATCAATGAGCAGTTCTTC; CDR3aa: CASSVIAGEINEQFF
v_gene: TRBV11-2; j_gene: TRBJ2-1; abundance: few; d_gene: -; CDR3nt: TGTGCCAGCAGCCCGGGATGGGTCCACAATGAGCAGTTCTTC; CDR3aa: CASSPGWVHNEQFF
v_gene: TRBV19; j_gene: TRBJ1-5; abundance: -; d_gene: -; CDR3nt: TGTGCCAGTAGTTCCTGCGGTAGCAATCAGCCCCAGCATTTT; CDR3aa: CASSSCGSNQPQHF
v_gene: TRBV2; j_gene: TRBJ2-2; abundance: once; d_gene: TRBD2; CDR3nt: TGTGCCAGCAGTGAAGGACTAGCGGGATGGGGCGGGGAGCTGTTTTTT; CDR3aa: CASSEGLAGWGGELFF